These 16 T cell receptor beta chains were sequenced from one sample in a study of T cell responses to AZD1222 COVID-19 vaccine. Using immunoSEQ multiplex PCR, the repertoire was profiled, and TCRdb retains in-frame clones only, with some absent. The sample shows roughly 86,000 clones, approximately 81% of them seen only once. Specimen: peripheral blood, collected 28 days after the second AZD1222 dose. The origin of the receptors is an adult who received the AZD1222 COVID-19 vaccine.

The chain employs TRBV4-1 and TRBJ1-5, with a weak D call TRBD1 (6 bases). CDR1 and CDR2 (germline): MGHRA, YSYEKL. This CDR3 spans 17 amino acids. Trimming took off 0 bases at V and 1 base at J, with 13 bases between the two ends. The CDR3 DNA reads TGCGCCAGCAGCCAAGAAAGTCGGGGGGCGAGCAATCAGCCCCAGCATTTT. Translation: CASSQESRGASNQPQHF.

V is TRBV19 and J is TRBJ1-1; D possibly corresponds to TRBD1 (5 bases). Germline-derived CDR1 and CDR2 are LNHDA and SQIVND (reference sequence). This CDR3 is 16 amino acids long. V was trimmed by 3 bases and J by 1 base, leaving 15 bases between them. This CDR3 is CASSIAGTRGNTEAFF. The CDR3 nucleotides are TGTGCCAGTAGTATTGCAGGGACCCGAGGGAACACTGAAGCTTTCTTT.

This chain links TRBV7-9 with TRBJ2-7; unclear D gene. Germline CDR1 SEHNR, CDR2 FQNEAQ (reference sequence). This CDR3 spans 14 amino acids. V dropped 0 bases and J dropped 2 bases, with 8 bases sitting between them. The chain's CDR3 is CASSLAYGTYEQYF. CDR3 DNA sequence: TGTGCCAGCAGCTTAGCGTACGGTACCTACGAGCAGTACTTC.

V and J are TRBV19 and TRBJ1-3, with D unclear. V was trimmed by 5 bases and J by 0 bases, leaving 11 bases between them. The V gene's germline CDR1 is LNHDA and CDR2 SQIVND (reference sequence). The CDR3 covers 15 residues. In nucleotides, the CDR3 is TGTGCCAGTAGTTGGAGTGGACCCTCTGGAAACACCATATATTTT. It yields the protein CASSWSGPSGNTIYF.

The chain has TRBV5-1 and TRBJ2-7, with 7 bases that match TRBD2. The CDR3 sequence is 16 residues long. From germline, CDR1 is SGHRS and CDR2 YFSETQ. Trimming took 4 bases from V and 2 from J; bases not matched to a gene: 12. CDR3 sequence (DNA): TGCGCCAGCAGCGGGGGAGGGGCGGGAAAGACCTACGAGCAGTACTTC. Translated: CASSGGGAGKTYEQYF.

The chain links TRBV6-5 to TRBJ2-3; 10 bases are shared with TRBD2. Trimming at V came to 2 bases and at J to 5 bases, leaving 4 bases not matched to a gene. The CDR3 runs 15 residues. Germline V lookup: CDR1 MNHEY, CDR2 SVGAGI. The CDR3 nucleotides read TGTGCCAGCAGTTACGAGCGGGGGGGCAGAGATACGCAGTATTTT. Amino acid sequence: CASSYERGGRDTQYF.

The chain recombines TRBV27 with TRBJ2-3; D is possibly TRBD1 (5 bases). CDR3 length equals 16 residues. V lost 2 bases to trimming and J lost 1 base, with 13 bases between them. The germline gives CDR1 MNHEY, CDR2 SMNVEV (reference sequence). CDR3 nucleotides: TGTGCCAGCAGTTTAAATCCCAGGGTTGGCACAGATACGCAGTATTTT. This sequence encodes CASSLNPRVGTDTQYF.

The chain combines TRBV6-1 with TRBJ1-3; D may be TRBD1 (6 bases). The CDR3 loop spans 17 amino acids. Germline CDR1 and CDR2: MNHNS and SASEGT. Trimming left V 1 base short and J 7 bases short, with 20 bases between. CDR3 loop: CASSEGLGGLVLNTIYF. CDR3 DNA sequence: TGTGCCAGCAGTGAAGGTTTGGGGGGGCTAGTGTTGAACACCATATATTTT.

The chain recombines TRBV7-2 with TRBJ2-7; D gene ambiguous. V was pared by 1 base and J by 2 bases, with 15 bases between. Germline-derived CDR1 and CDR2 are SGHTA and FQGNSA. This CDR3 comprises 16 residues. The CDR3 protein is CASSLEGRKGPYEQYF. The DNA for the CDR3 is TGTGCCAGCAGCTTAGAGGGAAGAAAGGGCCCCTACGAGCAGTACTTC.

The chain joins TRBV28 to TRBJ2-1; tentatively, D is TRBD2 (6 bases). Trimming pared 1 base from V and 4 bases from J, leaving 17 bases between. This CDR3 spans 17 amino acids. The germline CDR1 and CDR2 sequences are MDHEN and SYDVKM. CDR3 protein: CASSLFFGTRGYNEQFF. The CDR3 DNA follows: TGTGCCAGCAGTTTATTTTTCGGGACTCGCGGATACAATGAGCAGTTCTTC.

The chain has TRBV11-2 and TRBJ1-2; tentatively, D is TRBD1 (6 bases). V lost 1 base and J lost 4, with 19 bases in between. This CDR3 spans 17 amino acids. Germline V lookup: CDR1 SGHAT, CDR2 FQNNGV. For the CDR3, the DNA is TGTGCCAGCAGCTTAGTAGGGGCGGCAGGGGCTACCTATGGCTACACCTTC. It encodes CASSLVGAAGATYGYTF. Variable domain in full (rest from reference TRBV11-2 and TRBJ1-2): EAGVAQSPRYKIIEKRQSVAFWCNPISGHATLYWYQQILGQGPKLLIQFQNNGVVDDSQLPKDRFSAERLKGVDSTLKIQPAKLEDSAVYLCASSLVGAAGATYGYTFGSGTRLTVV.

This clone was seen once. The J gene is TRBJ2-1, the V gene TRBV18; possibly TRBD1 for D (5 bases). The CDR3 is made up of 16 amino acids. Trimming removed 2 bases from V and 1 base from J, with 12 bases in between. Germline V gives CDR1 KGHSH, CDR2 LQKENI. Here the CDR3 reads CASSPATDPSYNEQFF. As DNA, the CDR3 is TGTGCCAGCTCACCAGCGACAGACCCTTCCTACAATGAGCAGTTCTTC.

This chain connects TRBV6-6 to TRBJ2-1, with D tentatively TRBD1 (5 bases). Trimming took 5 bases from V and 3 from J, leaving 11 bases between them. The CDR3 is 14 residues long. The germline V gene encodes CDR1 MNHNY and CDR2 SVGAGI (reference sequence). The CDR3 is CASSATENYNEQFF. In nucleotides, the CDR3 is TGTGCCAGCAGTGCGACAGAAAACTACAATGAGCAGTTCTTC.

The genes are TRBV10-3 and TRBJ2-3, with D unresolved. V was shortened by 2 bases and J by 2 bases, with 8 bases between the two germline ends. Germline V gene sequence: CDR1 ENHRY, CDR2 SYGVKD. The CDR3 spans 14 residues. The CDR3 DNA sequence: TGTGCCATCAGTGAGAGGCTTTTCACAGATACGCAGTATTTT. Translated, it gives CAISERLFTDTQYF.

The V gene is TRBV30, the J gene TRBJ2-7; no clear D gene. The V end lost 2 bases, the J end lost 0 bases, and 11 bases lay between the germline ends. Germline CDR1 is GTSNPN and CDR2 is SVGIG (reference sequence). This CDR3 is 14 amino acids long. The CDR3 protein is CAWSRDGISYEQYF. The CDR3 DNA reads as TGTGCCTGGAGTCGAGACGGCATCTCCTACGAGCAGTACTTC.

The gene calls are TRBV11-2 and TRBJ1-2, with D unresolved. CDR1 and CDR2 (germline): SGHAT, FQNNGV. Trimming removed 0 bases at V and 6 bases at J, with 17 bases between. The CDR3 runs to 16 residues. The DNA for the CDR3 is TGTGCCAGCAGCTTAGATGGCCACTCACCTCTCCATGGCTACACCTTC. Protein: CASSLDGHSPLHGYTF.